These T cell receptor beta chains were read from a single sample in a study of T cell repertoires in aging, cancer and after chemotherapy. TCRdb redid the calling of the multiplex PCR reads with MiXCR, one entry per CDR3 protein. The sample consists of almost 3,000 distinct CDR3 sequences, roughly 30% of them appearing once. Sequencing input: blood. These receptors came from a human donor with a solid tumor. CDR3s include the opening cysteine and the closing phenylalanine or tryptophan.

TRBV19	TRBJ1-2	CASSITRGRANYGYTF
TRBV7-9	TRBJ2-1	CASSLASRDYEQFF
TRBV19	TRBJ1-5	CASSIGVGSRQPQHF
TRBV20-1	TRBJ2-2	CSAAKGTGELFF
TRBV6-5	TRBJ1-2	CASSRGPHYGYTF
TRBV6-2/TRBV6-3	TRBJ2-1	CASRQGKYNEQFF
TRBV4-1	TRBJ2-5	CASSQVTRRTQYF
TRBV7-4	TRBJ2-7	CASSLAGGPISEQYF
TRBV7-9	TRBJ2-6	CASILRDRVISGANVLTF
TRBV12-3/TRBV12-4	-	CASSFGRGETQYF
TRBV30	TRBJ2-5	CAWSPIMGQTETQYF
TRBV5-1	TRBJ1-2	CASSLEGTDYGYTF
TRBV13	TRBJ2-3	CASSLGAAVAQYF
TRBV7-6	TRBJ2-7	CASSLATASYEQYF
TRBV15	TRBJ1-2	CATSSTIPRGDGYTF
TRBV5-1	TRBJ2-5	CASRLYRVETQYF
TRBV6-1	TRBJ2-7	CASSGEEPYEQYF
TRBV19	TRBJ1-2	CASSPMGDYGYTF
TRBV7-2	TRBJ2-1	CASSLEREDDNEQFF
TRBV6-5	TRBJ1-2	CASRDRAKNYGYTF
TRBV10-3	TRBJ1-2	CATYRTGVDGYTF
TRBV27	TRBJ1-4	CASSLDSNEKLFF
TRBV7-9	TRBJ1-1	CAIQRRQGAGDTEAFF
TRBV5-6	TRBJ2-5	CASSAGLGETQYF
TRBV18	TRBJ2-7	CASSPPGRESYEQYF
TRBV12-3/TRBV12-4	TRBJ2-7	CASSSGLTYEQYF
TRBV18	TRBJ2-7	CASSREGLGGYEQYF
TRBV10-3	TRBJ2-2	CATNQGNTGELFF